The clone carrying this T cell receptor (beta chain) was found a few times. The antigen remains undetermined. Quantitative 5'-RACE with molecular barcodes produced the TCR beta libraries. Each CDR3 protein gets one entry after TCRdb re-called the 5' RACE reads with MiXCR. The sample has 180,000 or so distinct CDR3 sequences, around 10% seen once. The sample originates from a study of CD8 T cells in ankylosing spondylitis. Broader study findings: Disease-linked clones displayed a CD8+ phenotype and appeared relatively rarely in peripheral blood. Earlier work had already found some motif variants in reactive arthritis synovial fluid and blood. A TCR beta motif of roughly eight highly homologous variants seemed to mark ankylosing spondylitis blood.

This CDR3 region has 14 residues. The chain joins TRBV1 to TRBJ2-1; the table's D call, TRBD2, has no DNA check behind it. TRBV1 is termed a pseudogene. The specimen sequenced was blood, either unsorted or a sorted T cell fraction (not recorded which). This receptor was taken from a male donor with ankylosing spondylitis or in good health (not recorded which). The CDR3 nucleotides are TGTACCAGCAGCACGGGAATAGCGGGGATTGAGCAGTTCTTC. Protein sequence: CTSSTGIAGIEQFF.